These 9 T cell receptor beta chains were sequenced from one sample in a study of CD8 T cells in ankylosing spondylitis (dated by TCRdb to about 2017). Receptor libraries were prepared by 5' RACE. The instrument given in TCRdb is Illumina HiSeq 2500. Through fastp at Q25 and MiXCR, TCRdb rebuilt clones from the public reads, retaining in-frame beta chains. Under each unique CDR3 protein, matching rows form one entry showing the most common genes and DNA. A total of approximately 240,000 distinct CDR3 sequences appear in this sample, 10% to 13% of them only once. The ten largest clones add up to less than 3% of the sample. The specimen sequenced was blood, either unsorted or a sorted T cell fraction (not recorded which). Source of these receptors: a male donor with ankylosing spondylitis or in good health (not recorded which).

This clonotype appeared many times. V usage is TRBV11-2 and J usage is TRBJ2-3; D possibly matches TRBD1 or TRBD2 (6 bases each). CDR1 is SGHAT and CDR2 is FQNNGV in the germline V gene. With 5 bases removed from V and 4 bases from J, the gap between germline ends came to 16 bases. The CDR3 loop spans 15 amino acids. The CDR3 sequence: CASSANGGHADTQYF. Here the CDR3 DNA reads TGTGCCAGCAGCGCGAATGGGGGGCATGCAGATACGCAGTATTTT.

This clonotype was seen a handful of times. The chain joins TRBV11-2 to TRBJ2-1; TRBD2 matches at 7 bases. There are 17 residues in the CDR3. Germline CDR1 SGHAT, CDR2 FQNNGV. After removal of 0 bases from V and 8 bases from J, the junction contained 13 bases not matched to a gene. CDR3 sequence (DNA): TGTGCCAGCAGCTTAGACACATGGGCTAGCGGAATGGATGAGCAGTTCTTC. It is translated as CASSLDTWASGMDEQFF.

This clonotype occurred many times. This CDR3 is CASSVEGGGGSYNEQFF. The CDR3 DNA sequence: TGTGCCAGCAGCGTAGAAGGTGGAGGGGGCTCCTACAATGAGCAGTTCTTC. J is TRBJ2-1 and V is TRBV9; D is perhaps TRBD1 or TRBD2 (6 bases each). The CDR3 is 17 amino acids. Germline CDR1 and CDR2: SGDLS and YYNGEE. The V end lost 0 bases, the J end lost 0 bases, and 13 bases lay between the germline ends.

There are many counts of this clonotype. The chain recombines TRBV4-1 with TRBJ2-7; D unresolved. The CDR3 loop spans 9 amino acids. Germline V gene data show CDR1 as MGHRA and CDR2 as YSYEKL. CDR3 protein: CPPPDEQYF. The CDR3, as DNA: TGCCCCCCCCCCGACGAGCAGTACTTC.

This clonotype was detected a few times. The chain uses TRBV29-1 and TRBJ1-1, with a weak D call TRBD1 (5 bases). Per the germline V gene, CDR1 is SQVTM and CDR2 is ANQGSEA. V was trimmed by 5 bases and J by 1 base, leaving 11 bases between them. The CDR3 contains 13 residues. CDR3 in DNA: TGCAGCGTTTACGACAGAGGGAACACTGAAGCTTTCTTT. Translated: CSVYDRGNTEAFF.

The V call is TRBV2, the J call TRBJ2-1; weak D call: TRBD2 (6 bases). The CDR3 is made up of 16 amino acids. Germline V gene sequence: CDR1 SNHLY, CDR2 FYNNEI. With 1 base removed from V and 6 bases from J, the gap between germline ends came to 16 bases. CDR3 amino acids: CASSEGRLGASNEQFF. CDR3 DNA: TGTGCCAGCAGTGAAGGTAGACTAGGGGCATCCAATGAGCAGTTCTTC. The whole variable domain, remainder taken from reference TRBV2 and TRBJ2-1, is EPEVTQTPSHQVTQMGQEVILRCVPISNHLYFYWYRQILGQKVEFLVSFYNNEISEKSEIFDDQFSVERPDGSNFTLKIRSTKLEDSAMYFCASSEGRLGASNEQFFGPGTRLTVL.

This clonotype was observed at least ten times. The chain has TRBV20-1 and TRBJ1-5, with 9 positions matching TRBD1. The CDR3 totals 14 residues. V lost 0 bases and J lost 6; bases outside the gene matches: 3. Germline lookup yields CDR1 DFQATT and CDR2 SNEGSKA (reference sequence). In DNA form, the CDR3 reads TGCAGTGCTAGAGAGGGGACAGGGTTTCAGCCCCAGCATTTT. It encodes CSAREGTGFQPQHF.

This clonotype was observed a handful of times. A much bigger clone sits one base away, suggesting this may be a read error. This chain connects TRBV29-1 to TRBJ1-1, with D hard to call. The CDR3 contains 8 residues. The germline V gene encodes CDR1 SQVTM and CDR2 ANQGSEA. V gave up 1 base and J gave up 12 bases, with 3 bases separating them. In DNA form, the CDR3 reads TGCAGCGTTGAAGGGCCTTTCTTT. It codes for CSVEGPFF.

This clonotype was observed many times. The gene calls are TRBV6-1 and TRBJ1-5, with 8 nucleotides matching TRBD1. Losses at the gene ends were 7 bases for V and 6 bases for J; bases not matched to a gene: 5. The germline V gene encodes CDR1 MNHNS and CDR2 SASEGT. This CDR3 region has 13 residues. The CDR3 coding sequence is TGTGCCAGCACCGACAGGGGCGGTCAGCCCCAGCATTTT. It codes for CASTDRGGQPQHF.